The following is a TCR beta chain sequence with its context. Other DNA sequences in the sample encode the same CDR3. Measured with immunoSEQ multiplex PCR; TCRdb has only the in-frame clones, and not every one. Among around 250,000 clones listed, around 84% were seen once. The source of the sample is a study of blood T cell repertoires in COVID-19. Study-level information: PBMCs, B-cell-depleted T cells, or T cells provided the cDNA or gDNA that made up the material.

Looked up from germline, CDR1 is DFQATT and CDR2 is SNEGSKA (reference sequence). The CDR3 has 11 amino acids. V shed 3 bases and J shed 5 bases, with 7 bases lying between them. Sequencing input: PBMCs or T cells enriched from blood (not recorded which). The J gene is TRBJ2-5, the V gene TRBV20-1; a possible D gene is TRBD1 (5 bases). The origin of this receptor is a young man with acute COVID-19. The CDR3 loop is CSASPGETQYF. The CDR3 nucleotides are TGCAGTGCTAGCCCAGGGGAGACCCAGTACTTC.